Reported below is one T cell receptor beta chain. The data derive from a study of CD8+ T cells in alopecia areata. Extracted RNA was reverse transcribed, and the resulting cDNA served as sequencing template. Repertoires were generated with immunoSEQ multiplex PCR, while TCRdb's copy carries only in-frame clones and drops some. This sample carries 150,000 to 200,000 clones, about three fifths of them seen once, and the ten largest clones take about 4.4%. CDR1 and CDR2 (germline): SGHAT, FQNNGV. This CDR3 contains 15 residues. Trimming shortened V by 5 bases and J by 0 bases, and 11 bases separated the two germline ends.

The TCR was taken from a human donor in good health. This chain links TRBV11-2 with TRBJ2-1; D is possibly TRBD2 (6 bases). Sequencing input: CD4+ T cells sorted from blood. The CDR3 nucleotides are TGTGCCAGCAGCGTCAGCGGGTCCTCCTACAATGAGCAGTTCTTC. It specifies CASSVSGSSYNEQFF.